This T cell receptor beta chain emerged from a study of blood T cell repertoires in COVID-19. In the source study's methods: Scientists estimated how many nucleated cells there were by amplifying reference gene primers. Data came from immunoSEQ multiplex PCR; TCRdb stores just in-frame clones and leaves some out. Clonal size and the V and J genes are those of that table, whereas D and trimming came from the DNA. The table shows some 93,000 clones, with around 88% occurring only once. J was trimmed by 11 bases and V by 2 bases; bases with no gene match: 15. The CDR3 covers 16 residues. Germline assignment: CDR1 LNHNV and CDR2 YYDKDF (reference sequence).

This sequence was found in an elderly woman with acute or convalescent COVID-19. The V gene is TRBV15, the J gene TRBJ2-3, with 8 positions matching TRBD1. Source material: peripheral blood. In DNA, the CDR3 is TGTGCCACCAGCAGAACCGCAGGGGGCCCTGAGAATAGGCAGTATTTT. Translating gives CATSRTAGGPENRQYF.